The sequence of this TCR beta chain was determined in a study of monozygotic twins with inflammatory bowel disease. Points from the study as a whole: Researchers report that IBD patients shared fewer clonotypes with others than healthy twins, especially amid disease activity. It was in IBD patients that TCRbeta diversity (inverse Simpson) was lower than in healthy co-twins.

cDNA synthesis was performed in eight separate reactions for each sample. TCRdb re-called the 5' RACE reads; one entry per CDR3 protein, DNA not given. This table lists 350,000 to 550,000 distinct CDR3 sequences. For this clonotype: The antigen is unknown.

This CDR3 is 13 amino acids long. Germline lookup yields CDR1 MNHEY and CDR2 SVGAGI. V and J are TRBV6-5 and TRBJ1-1. Sequencing was carried out using blood. The TCR comes from a human donor with ulcerative colitis or Crohn's disease, or a healthy co-twin of an affected twin (not recorded which). The CDR3 loop reads CASSAVGGTEAFF.